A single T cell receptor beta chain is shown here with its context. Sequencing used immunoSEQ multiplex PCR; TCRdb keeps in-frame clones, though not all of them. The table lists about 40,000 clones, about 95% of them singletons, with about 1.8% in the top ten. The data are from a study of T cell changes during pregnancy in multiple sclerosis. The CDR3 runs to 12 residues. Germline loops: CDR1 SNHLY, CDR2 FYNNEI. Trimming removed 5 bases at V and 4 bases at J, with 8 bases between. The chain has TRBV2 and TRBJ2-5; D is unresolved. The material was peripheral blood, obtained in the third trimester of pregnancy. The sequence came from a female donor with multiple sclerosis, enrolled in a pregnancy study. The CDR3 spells CASSWSGETQYF. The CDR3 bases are TGTGCCAGCAGTTGGTCGGGAGAGACCCAGTACTTC. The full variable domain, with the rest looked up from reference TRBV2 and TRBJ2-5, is EPEVTQTPSHQVTQMGQEVILRCVPISNHLYFYWYRQILGQKVEFLVSFYNNEISEKSEIFDDQFSVERPDGSNFTLKIRSTKLEDSAMYFCASSWSGETQYFGPGTRLLVL.